These T cell receptor beta chains were read from a single sample in a study of T-cell memory formation after mild COVID-19. In TCRdb, the 5' RACE reads were re-called with MiXCR into one record per CDR3 protein. Here the sample spans roughly 130,000 distinct CDR3 sequences, 15% to 20% being singletons. Sequenced input: PBMCs or a T cell subset sorted from them (not recorded which). These receptors all stem from a man between 18 and 29 years old who had mild COVID-19 (a few samples of this study predate the infection). Cell type and time point are not known. Each CDR3 is given with its conserved first and last residue. A D gene is named only where the DNA matches it firmly. Clone size, where shown, is once, few, many, or a class for clones that have expanded.

j_gene,d_gene,v_gene,abundance,CDR3aa,CDR3nt
TRBJ2-1,NA,TRBV20-1,NA,CSGTGLGNEQFF,TGCAGTGGGACGGGGTTAGGAAATGAGCAGTTCTTC
TRBJ1-1,TRBD1,TRBV6-5,few,CASSSHRGLNTEAFF,TGTGCCAGCAGCTCCCACAGGGGGTTGAACACTGAAGCTTTCTTT
TRBJ2-6,NA,TRBV25-1,NA,CASSEGFSSGANVLTF,TGTGCCAGCAGTGAAGGGTTCTCCTCTGGGGCCAACGTCCTGACTTTC
TRBJ2-1,NA,TRBV30,few,CAWSLVNEQFF,TGTGCCTGGAGTTTAGTGAATGAGCAGTTCTTC
TRBJ2-4,NA,TRBV3-1,few,CASSRNLAKNIQYF,TGTGCCAGCAGCCGCAACTTAGCCAAAAACATTCAGTACTTC
TRBJ1-4,NA,TRBV11-2,NA,CASSLDSFSEKLFF,TGTGCCAGCAGCCTCGACAGCTTCTCCGAAAAACTGTTTTTT
TRBJ2-1,NA,TRBV15,few,CATSSIVHGYNEQFF,TGTGCCACCAGCTCGATAGTCCACGGCTACAATGAGCAGTTCTTC
TRBJ1-2,NA,TRBV20-1,NA,CSASGTPGDYGYTF,TGCAGTGCTTCCGGGACACCGGGGGACTATGGCTACACCTTC
TRBJ2-1,NA,TRBV7-3,few,CASSGGARDEQFF,TGTGCCAGCAGCGGGGGGGCAAGGGATGAGCAGTTCTTC
TRBJ1-2,NA,TRBV7-2,few,CASSDYLDNYGYTF,TGTGCCAGCAGCGACTACCTAGATAACTATGGCTACACCTTC
TRBJ2-3,NA,TRBV5-1,NA,CASSLGVGQRTDTQYF,TGCGCCAGCAGCTTGGGTGTGGGACAACGCACAGATACGCAGTATTTT
TRBJ1-4,TRBD1,TRBV4-2,few,CASSSRTGVNEKLFF,TGTGCCAGCAGCTCACGGACAGGGGTAAATGAAAAACTGTTTTTT
TRBJ2-7,TRBD2,TRBV19,few,CASSPWGLAGGYEQYF,TGTGCCAGTAGCCCCTGGGGGCTAGCGGGGGGCTACGAGCAGTACTTC
TRBJ2-2,NA,TRBV6-6,NA,CASRRRQGSIGELFF,TGTGCCAGTCGGAGGAGGCAGGGATCCATCGGGGAGCTGTTTTTT
TRBJ2-2,TRBD2,TRBV5-1,NA,CASRPSGVLGMKKVIRELFF,TGCGCCAGCAGGCCTAGCGGTGTTTTGGGAATGAAGAAGGTGATTCGGGAGCTGTTTTTT
TRBJ1-5,NA,TRBV18,NA,CASSSDLNQPQHF,TGTGCCAGCTCATCGGATCTCAATCAGCCCCAGCATTTT
TRBJ2-5,TRBD1,TRBV20-1,few,CSAILQGVQGASETQYF,TGCAGTGCTATACTTCAGGGGGTACAGGGGGCTTCAGAGACCCAGTACTTC
TRBJ2-7,TRBD1,TRBV5-4,NA,CASSAWTGTYEQYF,TGTGCCAGCAGCGCCTGGACAGGGACCTACGAGCAGTACTTC
TRBJ1-1,NA,TRBV5-6,NA,CASSLSGGWNTEAFF,TGTGCCAGCAGCTTGTCTGGGGGTTGGAACACTGAAGCTTTCTTT
TRBJ2-3,TRBD2,TRBV4-3,few,CASSPGGVPDTQYF,TGCGCCAGCAGCCCGGGGGGGGTCCCCGATACGCAGTATTTT
TRBJ1-2,NA,TRBV7-2,few,CASSRDVGYGYTF,TGTGCCAGCAGCCGGGATGTGGGCTATGGCTACACCTTC
TRBJ2-2,NA,TRBV7-2,few,CASSFRGALFF,TGTGCCAGCAGCTTTAGAGGGGCCCTGTTTTTT
TRBJ1-4,NA,TRBV15,once,CATSREEELGEKLFF,TGTGCCACCAGCAGAGAAGAGGAGTTGGGTGAAAAACTGTTTTTT
TRBJ2-1,NA,TRBV12-3/TRBV12-4,few,CASSGRADEQFF,TGTGCCAGCAGTGGACGGGCCGATGAGCAGTTCTTC
TRBJ2-3,NA,TRBV7-2,few,CASSKNLRSRGTDTQYF,TGTGCCAGCAGCAAAAACCTCAGGAGCCGGGGCACAGATACGCAGTATTTT
TRBJ2-2,TRBD1,TRBV12-3/TRBV12-4,many,CASSRQLGQGTGELFF,TGTGCCAGCAGCAGACAATTAGGACAGGGGACCGGGGAGCTGTTTTTT
TRBJ1-2,NA,TRBV4-2,NA,CASSPDGVYGYTF,TGTGCCAGCAGCCCAGACGGGGTCTATGGCTACACCTTC
TRBJ2-5,NA,TRBV3-1,few,CASSQYSVKETQYF,TGTGCCAGCAGCCAATACAGCGTCAAAGAGACCCAGTACTTC
TRBJ1-3,NA,TRBV12-3/TRBV12-4,few,CASSLGSDSGNTIYF,TGTGCCAGCAGTTTAGGGTCAGACTCTGGAAACACCATATATTTT
TRBJ2-1,NA,TRBV12-3/TRBV12-4,few,CASFGNNEQFF,TGTGCCAGCTTCGGGAACAATGAGCAGTTCTTC
TRBJ2-2,TRBD1,TRBV7-8,many,CASSLAFGQGGGELFF,TGTGCCAGCAGCTTAGCTTTCGGACAGGGAGGCGGGGAGCTGTTTTTT
TRBJ2-3,NA,TRBV20-1,few,CSAREIRALPSTDTQYF,TGCAGTGCTAGAGAGATAAGGGCACTCCCAAGCACAGATACGCAGTATTTT
TRBJ2-5,NA,TRBV25-1,NA,CASSDPLRGPRTQYF,TGTGCCAGCAGTGACCCCCTTCGGGGGCCCCGGACCCAGTACTTC
TRBJ2-3,NA,TRBV7-9,NA,CAHSGGWADTQYF,TGTGCCCATTCCGGGGGCTGGGCAGATACGCAGTATTTT
TRBJ1-5,TRBD1,TRBV5-1,NA,CASSSGQGNNQPQHF,TGCGCCAGCAGTTCCGGACAGGGGAACAATCAGCCCCAGCATTTT
TRBJ1-6,NA,TRBV20-1,few,CSARGGGSNSPLHF,TGCAGTGCTAGAGGAGGGGGAAGTAATTCACCCCTCCACTTT
TRBJ2-7,NA,TRBV5-1,NA,CASIPEPSGSYEQYF,TGCGCCAGCATCCCAGAACCCAGCGGATCCTACGAGCAGTACTTC
TRBJ1-2,TRBD1,TRBV29-1,NA,CSVDLDRVSGYTF,TGCAGCGTTGATTTGGACAGGGTGTCCGGCTACACCTTC
TRBJ1-5,NA,TRBV19,few,CASSIERNQPQHF,TGTGCCAGTAGTATTGAGAGAAATCAGCCCCAGCATTTT
TRBJ2-5,NA,TRBV15,many,CATSRDVSREETQYF,TGTGCCACCAGCAGAGATGTATCCAGAGAAGAGACCCAGTACTTC
TRBJ1-5,NA,TRBV2,few,CASKGRGHQPQHF,TGTGCCAGCAAAGGCAGGGGCCATCAGCCCCAGCATTTT
TRBJ2-5,NA,TRBV7-2,NA,CASSFPGLPKGTQYF,TGTGCCAGCAGCTTTCCCGGACTTCCCAAGGGGACCCAGTACTTC
TRBJ2-7,NA,TRBV6-5,NA,CASSYANRALASYEQYF,TGTGCCAGCAGTTACGCTAACAGGGCCTTGGCTTCCTACGAGCAGTACTTC
TRBJ2-5,TRBD2,TRBV5-1,NA,CASSPAGTSVQETQYF,TGCGCCAGCAGCCCAGCCGGGACTAGTGTTCAAGAGACCCAGTACTTC
TRBJ1-2,TRBD1,TRBV5-1,few,CASSPPGQGYGYTF,TGCGCCAGCAGCCCCCCGGGACAGGGCTATGGCTACACCTTC
TRBJ2-3,NA,TRBV5-4,NA,CAVYGTQDTDTQYF,TGTGCCGTATACGGGACTCAAGACACAGATACGCAGTATTTT
TRBJ2-1,NA,TRBV30,few,CAWSRLHGGEQFF,TGTGCCTGGAGTCGGCTTCATGGGGGTGAGCAGTTCTTC
TRBJ2-2,TRBD1,TRBV5-6,NA,CASSLLVTGENTGELFF,TGTGCCAGCAGCTTGTTGGTGACAGGGGAAAACACCGGGGAGCTGTTTTTT
TRBJ2-1,TRBD2,TRBV28,few,CASSQLAGGYNEQFF,TGTGCCAGCAGCCAACTAGCGGGGGGCTACAATGAGCAGTTCTTC
TRBJ2-3,NA,TRBV7-9,NA,CASTLVQGSPTDTQYF,TGTGCCAGCACCCTAGTCCAAGGGTCCCCCACAGATACGCAGTATTTT
TRBJ1-1,NA,TRBV11-2,NA,CASSLEFGRMNTEAFF,TGTGCCAGCAGCTTAGAGTTTGGCAGAATGAACACTGAAGCTTTCTTT
TRBJ1-1,TRBD1,TRBV5-1,NA,CASSHAGQGGTEAFF,TGCGCCAGCAGCCACGCGGGACAGGGGGGCACTGAAGCTTTCTTT
TRBJ1-6,NA,TRBV6-5,few,CASMQGGLDSPLHF,TGTGCCAGCATGCAGGGAGGGCTTGATTCACCCCTCCACTTT
TRBJ2-5,TRBD1,TRBV5-1,few,CASSLASTGGAGWETQYF,TGCGCCAGCAGCTTGGCCTCTACAGGGGGCGCGGGATGGGAGACCCAGTACTTC